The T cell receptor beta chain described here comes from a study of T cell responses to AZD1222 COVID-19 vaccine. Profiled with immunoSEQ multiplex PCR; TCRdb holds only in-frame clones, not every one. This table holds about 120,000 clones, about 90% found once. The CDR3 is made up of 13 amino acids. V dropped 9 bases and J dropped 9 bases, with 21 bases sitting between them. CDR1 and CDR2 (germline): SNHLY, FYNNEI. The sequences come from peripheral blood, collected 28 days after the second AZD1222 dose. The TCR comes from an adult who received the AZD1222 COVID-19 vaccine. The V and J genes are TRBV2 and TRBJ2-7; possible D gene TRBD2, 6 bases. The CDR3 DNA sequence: TGTGCCAGTTCTTGGGACTCCCAGGGAGTGCAGTACTTC. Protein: CASSWDSQGVQYF. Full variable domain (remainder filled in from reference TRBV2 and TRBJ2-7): EPEVTQTPSHQVTQMGQEVILRCVPISNHLYFYWYRQILGQKVEFLVSFYNNEISEKSEIFDDQFSVERPDGSNFTLKIRSTKLEDSAMYFCASSWDSQGVQYFGPGTRLTVT.